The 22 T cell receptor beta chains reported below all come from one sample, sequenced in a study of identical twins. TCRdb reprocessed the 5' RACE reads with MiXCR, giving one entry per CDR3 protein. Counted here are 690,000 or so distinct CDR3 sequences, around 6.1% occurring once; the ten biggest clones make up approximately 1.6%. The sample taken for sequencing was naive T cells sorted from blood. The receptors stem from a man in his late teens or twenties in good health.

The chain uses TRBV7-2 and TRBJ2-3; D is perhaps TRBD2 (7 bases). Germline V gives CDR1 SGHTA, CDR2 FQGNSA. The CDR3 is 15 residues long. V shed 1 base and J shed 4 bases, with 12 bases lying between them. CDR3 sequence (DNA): TGTGCCAGCAGCTTAGGGGGGGGCTTCGCAGATACGCAGTATTTT. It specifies CASSLGGGFADTQYF.

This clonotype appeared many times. The CDR3 DNA is TGTGCCAGCAGTTTACAGGGTGGTTTTGGTAATGAGCAGTTCTTC. Encoded protein: CASSLQGGFGNEQFF. The rearrangement uses TRBV12-3 or TRBV12-4 and TRBJ2-1, with a tentative D call TRBD1 (5 bases). V dropped 2 bases and J dropped 7 bases, with 15 bases sitting between them. The CDR3 extends over 15 amino acids.

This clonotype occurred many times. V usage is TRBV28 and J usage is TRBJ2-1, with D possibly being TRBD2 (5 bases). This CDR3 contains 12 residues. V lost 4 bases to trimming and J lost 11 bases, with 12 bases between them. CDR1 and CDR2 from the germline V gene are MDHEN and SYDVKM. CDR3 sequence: CASSSGPGKQFF. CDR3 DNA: TGTGCCAGCAGTTCCGGACCGGGGAAGCAGTTCTTC.

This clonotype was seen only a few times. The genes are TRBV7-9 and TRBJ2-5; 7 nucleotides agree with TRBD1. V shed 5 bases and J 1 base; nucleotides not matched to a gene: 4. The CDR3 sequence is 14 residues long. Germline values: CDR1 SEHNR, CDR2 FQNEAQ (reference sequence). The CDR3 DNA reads TGTGCCAGCAGCGGACAGGTTTTCCAAGAGACCCAGTACTTC. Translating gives CASSGQVFQETQYF.

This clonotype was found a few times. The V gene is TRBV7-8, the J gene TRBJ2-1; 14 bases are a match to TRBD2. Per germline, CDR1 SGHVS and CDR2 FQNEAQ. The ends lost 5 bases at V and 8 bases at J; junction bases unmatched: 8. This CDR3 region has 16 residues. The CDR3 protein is CASSATTSGRAYEQFF. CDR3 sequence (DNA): TGTGCCAGCAGCGCCACGACTAGCGGGAGGGCCTATGAGCAGTTCTTC.

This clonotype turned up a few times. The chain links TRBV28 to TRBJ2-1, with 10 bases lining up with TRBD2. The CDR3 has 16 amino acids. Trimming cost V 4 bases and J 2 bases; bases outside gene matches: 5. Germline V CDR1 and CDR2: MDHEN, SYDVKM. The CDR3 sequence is CASSSSSGRAYNEQFF. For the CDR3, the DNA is TGTGCCAGCAGTTCGTCTAGCGGGAGAGCCTACAATGAGCAGTTCTTC.

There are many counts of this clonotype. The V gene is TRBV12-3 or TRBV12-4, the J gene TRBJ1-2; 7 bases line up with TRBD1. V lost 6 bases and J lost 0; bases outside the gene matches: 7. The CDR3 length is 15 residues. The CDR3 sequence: CASSPGQPANYGYTF. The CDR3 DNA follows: TGTGCCAGCAGCCCGGGACAGCCAGCTAACTATGGCTACACCTTC.

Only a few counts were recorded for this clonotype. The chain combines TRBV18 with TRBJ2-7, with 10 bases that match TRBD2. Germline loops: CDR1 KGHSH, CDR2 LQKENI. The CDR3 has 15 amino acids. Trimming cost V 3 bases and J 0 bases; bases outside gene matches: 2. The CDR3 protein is CASSPSSGSSYEQYV. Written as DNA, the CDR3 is TGTGCCAGCTCACCCTCTAGCGGGAGCTCCTACGAGCAGTACGTC.

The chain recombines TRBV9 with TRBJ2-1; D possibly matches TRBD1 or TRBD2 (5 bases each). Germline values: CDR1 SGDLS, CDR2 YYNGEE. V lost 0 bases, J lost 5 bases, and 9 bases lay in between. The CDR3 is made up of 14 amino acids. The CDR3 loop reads CASSVVGANNEQFF. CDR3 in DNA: TGTGCCAGCAGCGTAGTCGGGGCTAACAATGAGCAGTTCTTC.

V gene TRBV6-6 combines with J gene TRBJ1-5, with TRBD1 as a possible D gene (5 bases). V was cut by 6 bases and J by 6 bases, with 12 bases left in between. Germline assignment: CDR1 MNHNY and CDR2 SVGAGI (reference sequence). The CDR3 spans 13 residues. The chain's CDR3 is CASRTRVGQPQHF. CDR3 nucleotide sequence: TGTGCCAGCAGGACCAGGGTAGGTCAGCCCCAGCATTTT.

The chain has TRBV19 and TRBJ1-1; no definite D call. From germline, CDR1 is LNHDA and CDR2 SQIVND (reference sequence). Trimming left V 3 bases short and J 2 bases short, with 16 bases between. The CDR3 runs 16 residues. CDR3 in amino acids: CASSIDFGLLNTEAFF. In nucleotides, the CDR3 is TGTGCCAGTAGTATCGATTTCGGACTTTTAAACACTGAAGCTTTCTTT.

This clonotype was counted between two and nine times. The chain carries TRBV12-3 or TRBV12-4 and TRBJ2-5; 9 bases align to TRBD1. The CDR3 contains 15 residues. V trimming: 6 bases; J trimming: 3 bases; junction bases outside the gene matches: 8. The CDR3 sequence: CASRRRTGVEETQYF. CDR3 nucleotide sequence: TGTGCCAGCAGGCGCCGGACAGGGGTCGAAGAGACCCAGTACTTC.

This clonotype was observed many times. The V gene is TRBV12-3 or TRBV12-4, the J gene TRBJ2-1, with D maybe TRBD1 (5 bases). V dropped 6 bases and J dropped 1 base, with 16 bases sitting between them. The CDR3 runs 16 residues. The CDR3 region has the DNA TGTGCCAGCAGCTCAGGGTTAAGGTCTTCCTACAATGAGCAGTTCTTC. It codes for CASSSGLRSSYNEQFF.

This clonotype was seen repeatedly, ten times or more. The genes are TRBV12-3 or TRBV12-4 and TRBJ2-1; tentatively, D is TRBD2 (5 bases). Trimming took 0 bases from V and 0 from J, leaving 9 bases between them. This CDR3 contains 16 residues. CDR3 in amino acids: CASSLARAASYNEQFF. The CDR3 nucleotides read TGTGCCAGCAGTTTAGCGCGGGCAGCCTCCTACAATGAGCAGTTCTTC.

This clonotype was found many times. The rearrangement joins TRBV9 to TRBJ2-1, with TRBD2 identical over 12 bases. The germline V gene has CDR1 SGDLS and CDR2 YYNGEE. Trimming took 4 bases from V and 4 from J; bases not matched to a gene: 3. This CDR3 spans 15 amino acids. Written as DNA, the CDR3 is TGTGCCAGCAGCTTCGGACTAGCGGGGTACAATGAGCAGTTCTTC. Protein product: CASSFGLAGYNEQFF.

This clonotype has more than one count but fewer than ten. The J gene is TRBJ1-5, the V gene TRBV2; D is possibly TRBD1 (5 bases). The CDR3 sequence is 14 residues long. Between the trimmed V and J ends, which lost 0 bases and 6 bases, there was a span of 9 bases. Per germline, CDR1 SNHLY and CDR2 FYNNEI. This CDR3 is CASSEAQGGQPQHF. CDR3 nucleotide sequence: TGTGCCAGCAGTGAAGCGCAGGGAGGTCAGCCCCAGCATTTT.

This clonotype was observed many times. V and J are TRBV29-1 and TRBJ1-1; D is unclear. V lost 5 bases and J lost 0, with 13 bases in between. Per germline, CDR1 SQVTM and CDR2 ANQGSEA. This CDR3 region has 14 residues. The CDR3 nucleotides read TGCAGCGTTCGAAAACAGAAGGTGAACACTGAAGCTTTCTTT. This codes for CSVRKQKVNTEAFF.

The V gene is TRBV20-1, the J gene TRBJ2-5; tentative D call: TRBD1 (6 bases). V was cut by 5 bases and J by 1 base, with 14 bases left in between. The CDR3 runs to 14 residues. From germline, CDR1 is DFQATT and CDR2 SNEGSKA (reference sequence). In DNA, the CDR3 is TGCAGTGCTGCTACCGGGACACTCCAAGAGACCCAGTACTTC. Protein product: CSAATGTLQETQYF.

The CDR3 loop reads CASSLSIIGTDTQYF. CDR3 coding DNA: TGTGCCAGCAGTTTATCGATTATCGGCACAGATACGCAGTATTTT. V gene TRBV27 combines with J gene TRBJ2-3; no clear D gene. This CDR3 comprises 15 residues. Trimming pared 0 bases from V and 1 base from J, leaving 8 bases between. Germline assignment: CDR1 MNHEY and CDR2 SMNVEV (reference sequence).

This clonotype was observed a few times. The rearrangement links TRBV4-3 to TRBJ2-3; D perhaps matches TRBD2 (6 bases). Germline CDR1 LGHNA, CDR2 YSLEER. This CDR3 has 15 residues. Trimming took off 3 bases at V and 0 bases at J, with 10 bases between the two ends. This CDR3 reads CASSHDGTSTDTQYF. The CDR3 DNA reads TGCGCCAGCAGCCATGATGGGACTAGCACAGATACGCAGTATTTT.

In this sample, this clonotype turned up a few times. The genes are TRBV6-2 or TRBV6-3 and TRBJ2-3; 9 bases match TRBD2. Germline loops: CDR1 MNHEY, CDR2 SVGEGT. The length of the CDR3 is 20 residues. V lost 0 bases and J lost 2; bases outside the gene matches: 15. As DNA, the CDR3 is TGTGCCAGCAGTTACTCGCGGAGGAGCGGGAGGATTTGGGACACAGATACGCAGTATTTT. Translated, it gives CASSYSRRSGRIWDTDTQYF.

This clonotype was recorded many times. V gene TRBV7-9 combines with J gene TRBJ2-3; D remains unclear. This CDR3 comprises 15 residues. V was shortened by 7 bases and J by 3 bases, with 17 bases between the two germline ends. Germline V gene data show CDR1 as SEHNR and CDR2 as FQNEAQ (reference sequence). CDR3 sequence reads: CASTTLGSQTDTQYF. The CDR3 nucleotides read TGTGCCAGCACCACTCTAGGCTCGCAGACAGATACGCAGTATTTT.